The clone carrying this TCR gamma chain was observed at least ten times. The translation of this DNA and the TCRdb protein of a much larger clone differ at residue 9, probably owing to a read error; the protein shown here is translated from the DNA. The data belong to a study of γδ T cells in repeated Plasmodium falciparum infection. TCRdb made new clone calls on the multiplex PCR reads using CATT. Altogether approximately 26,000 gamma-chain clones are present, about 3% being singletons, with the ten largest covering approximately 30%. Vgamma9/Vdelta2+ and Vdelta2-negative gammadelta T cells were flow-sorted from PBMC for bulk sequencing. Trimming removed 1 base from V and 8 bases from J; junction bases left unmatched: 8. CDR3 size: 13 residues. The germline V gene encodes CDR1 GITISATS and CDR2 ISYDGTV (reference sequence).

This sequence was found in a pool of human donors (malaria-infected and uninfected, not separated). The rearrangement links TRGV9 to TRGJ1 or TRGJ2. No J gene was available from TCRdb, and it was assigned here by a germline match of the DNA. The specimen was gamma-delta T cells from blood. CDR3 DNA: TGTGCCTTGTGGGAGGTTCCCTATCATAAGAAACTCTTT. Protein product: CALWEVPYHKKLF.